The 27 T cell receptor beta chains reported below all come from one sample, sequenced in a study of T cell responses to AZD1222 COVID-19 vaccine. Produced via immunoSEQ multiplex PCR; TCRdb's table is partial and in-frame only. The profile covers more than 150,000 clones, with 94% appearing a single time and around 1.5% taken by the ten largest. Sequenced material: peripheral blood, taken 28 days after the second AZD1222 dose. The receptors were sampled from an adult who received the AZD1222 COVID-19 vaccine.

The rearrangement links TRBV19 to TRBJ2-1; D is possibly TRBD1 (6 bases). Germline-derived CDR1 and CDR2 are LNHDA and SQIVND (reference sequence). The CDR3 runs to 19 residues. Trimming cost V 5 bases and J 0 bases, with 23 bases left between them. CDR3 sequence: CASSLNRDTYGSSYNEQFF. CDR3 sequence (DNA): TGTGCCAGTAGTCTAAACCGGGACACTTACGGAAGCTCCTACAATGAGCAGTTCTTC. The full variable domain, in which reference TRBV19 and TRBJ2-1 provide the parts outside the CDR3, is DGGITQSPKYLFRKEGQNVTLSCEQNLNHDAMYWYRQDPGQGLRLIYYSQIVNDFQKGDIAEGYSVSREKKESFPLTVTSAQKNPTAFYLCASSLNRDTYGSSYNEQFFGPGTRLTVL.

The CDR3 DNA reads as TGTGCCAGCAGTTTAAGTGGGGGGGACAGGGGGCTCTACGAGCAGTACTTC. This encodes CASSLSGGDRGLYEQYF. The rearrangement links TRBV27 to TRBJ2-7; 12 bases match TRBD1. Germline values: CDR1 MNHEY, CDR2 SMNVEV (reference sequence). The CDR3 covers 17 residues. Germline trimming cut 2 bases from V and 3 bases from J; bases unmatched to any gene: 8.

This chain links TRBV25-1 with TRBJ1-5, with 10 positions matching TRBD1. The CDR3 spans 14 residues. Losses at the gene ends were 4 bases for V and 6 bases for J; bases not matched to a gene: 3. Germline CDR1 is MGHDK and CDR2 is SYGVNS. CDR3 protein: CASSATGGGQPQHF. CDR3 in DNA: TGTGCCAGCAGTGCGACAGGGGGCGGTCAGCCCCAGCATTTT. Combining the CDR3 with reference TRBV25-1 and TRBJ1-5 gives the whole variable domain EADIYQTPRYLVIGTGKKITLECSQTMGHDKMYWYQQDPGMELHLIHYSYGVNSTEKGDLSSESTVSRIRTEHFPLTLESARPSHTSQYLCASSATGGGQPQHFGDGTRLSIL.

The chain couples TRBV2 to TRBJ2-1; TRBD2 agrees at 10 bases. J was trimmed by 15 bases and V by 0 bases; bases with no gene match: 14. Germline lookup yields CDR1 SNHLY and CDR2 FYNNEI. The CDR3 has 16 amino acids. The chain's CDR3 is CASSEAGLAISLVGFF. Here the CDR3 DNA reads TGTGCCAGCAGTGAAGCGGGACTAGCGATTTCTTTGGTCGGGTTCTTC. The variable domain in full, with the rest retrieved from reference TRBV2 and TRBJ2-1, is EPEVTQTPSHQVTQMGQEVILRCVPISNHLYFYWYRQILGQKVEFLVSFYNNEISEKSEIFDDQFSVERPDGSNFTLKIRSTKLEDSAMYFCASSEAGLAISLVGFFGPGTRLTVL.

This chain connects TRBV15 to TRBJ1-1, with D possibly matching TRBD1 (5 bases). This CDR3 region has 15 residues. V was shortened by 0 bases and J by 5 bases, with 13 bases between the two germline ends. The germline V gene encodes CDR1 LNHNV and CDR2 YYDKDF (reference sequence). The CDR3 nucleotides are TGTGCCACCAGCAGAGATCTGGCAGGGAAGACTGAAGCTTTCTTT. Protein: CATSRDLAGKTEAFF.

The chain employs TRBV19 and TRBJ1-1; no clear D. CDR3 length: 14 amino acids. Trimming removed 3 bases from V and 5 bases from J, with 13 bases in between. In germline, CDR1 is LNHDA, CDR2 SQIVND (reference sequence). The CDR3 region has the DNA TGTGCCAGTAGTATCGGAGTTGTGCGGACTGAAGCTTTCTTT. Translating gives CASSIGVVRTEAFF.

The V gene is TRBV11-2, the J gene TRBJ2-1; TRBD1 might be the D (5 bases). This CDR3 is 13 amino acids long. Germline V gene lookup returns CDR1 SGHAT and CDR2 FQNNGV. Trimming cost V 4 bases and J 7 bases, with 11 bases left between them. CDR3 region: CASSSYRINEQFF. The CDR3 region has the DNA TGTGCCAGCAGCTCATACAGGATAAATGAGCAGTTCTTC.

The genes are TRBV5-4 and TRBJ2-3; D gene unclear. The V end was cut by 3 bases, the J end by 0 bases, with 2 bases between. Per the germline V gene, CDR1 is SGHNT and CDR2 is YYREEE (reference sequence). The CDR3 sequence is 12 residues long. CDR3 amino acids: CASSSSTDTQYF. In DNA form, the CDR3 reads TGTGCCAGCAGCTCTAGCACAGATACGCAGTATTTT.

This rearrangement joins TRBV7-3 to TRBJ1-4, with D hard to call. V lost 2 bases and J lost 7, with 8 bases in between. The CDR3 consists of 13 residues. CDR1 and CDR2 (germline): SGHTA, FQGTGA. The CDR3 loop reads CASSLLPGEKLFF. As DNA, the CDR3 is TGTGCCAGCAGCTTATTGCCCGGTGAAAAACTGTTTTTT.

J is TRBJ2-5 and V is TRBV4-1, with a possible D match to TRBD1 (6 bases). Germline CDR1 reads MGHRA; CDR2 reads YSYEKL. Trimming cost V 4 bases and J 2 bases, with 17 bases left between them. This CDR3 spans 16 amino acids. CDR3 nucleotides: TGCGCCAGCAGCCGGGGGCCAATAATGTCACAAGAGACCCAGTACTTC. Its translation is CASSRGPIMSQETQYF.

The V gene is TRBV5-1, the J gene TRBJ1-1; D gene uncertain. Germline loops: CDR1 SGHRS, CDR2 YFSETQ. V was clipped by 1 base and J by 3 bases, with 10 bases between them. The CDR3 sequence is 14 residues long. The CDR3 spells CASSLMLGHTEAFF. CDR3 coding DNA: TGCGCCAGCAGCTTGATGCTCGGCCACACTGAAGCTTTCTTT.

The chain has TRBV9 and TRBJ1-4; 12 bases match TRBD1. Trimming cost V 0 bases and J 8 bases; bases outside gene matches: 14. Germline CDR1 and CDR2: SGDLS and YYNGEE. The CDR3 loop spans 19 amino acids. CDR3 in amino acids: CASSVGGDRGLSTGEKLFF. Written as DNA, the CDR3 is TGTGCCAGCAGCGTAGGAGGGGACAGGGGGCTATCCACGGGCGAAAAACTGTTTTTT.

The V gene is TRBV6-5, the J gene TRBJ1-3, with 8 bases aligning to TRBD1. Trimming took 6 bases from V and 3 from J; bases not matched to a gene: 4. The CDR3 is 14 amino acids. The V gene's germline CDR1 is MNHEY and CDR2 SVGAGI. Here the CDR3 reads CASRRQGNGNTIYF. As DNA, the CDR3 is TGTGCCAGCAGACGACAGGGGAATGGAAACACCATATATTTT.

About this clone itself: At the DNA level, this CDR3 is encoded by other sequences in the same sample as well. The chain employs TRBV11-3 and TRBJ1-1; D is ambiguous. The V gene's germline CDR1 is SGHNT and CDR2 YENEEA. The CDR3 totals 12 residues. Between the trimmed V and J ends, which lost 5 bases and 5 bases, there was a span of 9 bases. The CDR3 is CASSLRGTEAFF. The DNA for the CDR3 is TGTGCCAGCAGCCTCCGCGGAACTGAAGCTTTCTTT.

The gene calls are TRBV19 and TRBJ1-1; possibly TRBD1 for D (5 bases). Germline-derived CDR1 and CDR2 are LNHDA and SQIVND (reference sequence). V was trimmed by 5 bases and J by 0 bases, leaving 10 bases between them. The CDR3 totals 14 residues. The CDR3 sequence is CASSPGTLNTEAFF. The CDR3 DNA sequence: TGTGCCAGTAGTCCCGGGACCCTGAACACTGAAGCTTTCTTT.

This chain uses TRBV18 with TRBJ1-3, with D possibly matching TRBD1 (6 bases). The CDR3 length is 16 residues. Germline V gives CDR1 KGHSH, CDR2 LQKENI. V was cut by 1 base and J by 2 bases, with 12 bases left in between. The CDR3 is CASSPRTDRAGNTIYF. The CDR3 DNA is TGTGCCAGCTCACCACGGACAGATCGGGCTGGAAACACCATATATTTT.

This clone was seen only once. The genes are TRBV9 and TRBJ2-1; D may correspond to TRBD1 or TRBD2 (6 bases each). CDR3 length: 15 residues. Per germline, CDR1 SGDLS and CDR2 YYNGEE. With 6 bases removed from V and 7 bases from J, the gap between germline ends came to 20 bases. CDR3 protein: CASTKEGEMINEQFF. CDR3 coding DNA: TGTGCCAGCACCAAGGAGGGGGAGATGATTAATGAGCAGTTCTTC.

The CDR3 is CASSESFRGEAFF. CDR3 coding DNA: TGTGCCAGCAGTGAATCTTTCCGGGGCGAAGCTTTCTTT. The J gene is TRBJ1-1, the V gene TRBV6-1; D may be TRBD1 (5 bases). The CDR3 runs 13 residues. Between the trimmed V and J ends, which lost 2 bases and 8 bases, there was a span of 12 bases. CDR1 and CDR2 from the germline V gene are MNHNS and SASEGT.

This rearrangement joins TRBV10-2 to TRBJ2-3, with D possibly TRBD2 on 5 matching bases. CDR3 length: 15 amino acids. The V end was cut by 7 bases, the J end by 0 bases, with 14 bases between. Germline values: CDR1 WSHSY, CDR2 SAAADI. Here the CDR3 reads CASTKGDASTDTQYF. The CDR3 coding sequence is TGCGCCAGCACAAAGGGAGACGCTAGCACAGATACGCAGTATTTT.

The chain links TRBV7-9 to TRBJ1-1; no reliable D call. The CDR3 spans 10 residues. Between the trimmed V and J ends, which lost 2 bases and 10 bases, there was a span of 5 bases. Germline CDR1 is SEHNR and CDR2 is FQNEAQ (reference sequence). The CDR3 DNA reads as TGTGCCAGCAGCTTATATGGAGCTTTCTTT. Its protein product is CASSLYGAFF. The full variable domain, completed using reference TRBV7-9 and TRBJ1-1, is DTGVSQNPRHKITKRGQNVTFRCDPISEHNRLYWYRQTLGQGPEFLTYFQNEAQLEKSRLLSDRFSAERPKGSFSTLEIQRTEQGDSAMYLCASSLYGAFFGQGTRLTVV.

The V and J genes are TRBV19 and TRBJ1-4, with 9 bases matching TRBD1. Germline lookup yields CDR1 LNHDA and CDR2 SQIVND (reference sequence). The CDR3 has 13 residues. V shed 10 bases, J shed 8 bases, and the junction held 8 bases outside the gene matches. The CDR3 DNA reads TGTGCCACCCAGGGACAGGGTCGGGAAAAACTGTTTTTT. Translating it yields CATQGQGREKLFF.

This chain joins TRBV28 and TRBJ2-1; D gene uncertain. Germline V gives CDR1 MDHEN, CDR2 SYDVKM. Trimming took 7 bases from V and 5 from J, leaving 15 bases between them. This CDR3 is built from 14 residues. The CDR3 protein is CASNYVGPDNEQFF. The CDR3 DNA reads TGTGCCAGCAACTATGTAGGACCGGACAATGAGCAGTTCTTC.

V usage is TRBV5-4 and J usage is TRBJ1-2; D possibly corresponds to TRBD1 (6 bases). The CDR3 has 13 amino acids. Trimming removed 1 base at V and 2 bases at J, with 6 bases between. Germline lookup yields CDR1 SGHNT and CDR2 YYREEE (reference sequence). CDR3 bases: TGTGCCAGCAGCTTGCAGGGGAACTATGGCTACACCTTC. Translating it yields CASSLQGNYGYTF.

This chain uses TRBV6-2 or TRBV6-3 with TRBJ1-2; tentatively, D is TRBD1 (5 bases). The CDR3 sequence is 14 residues long. Per germline, CDR1 MNHEY and CDR2 SVGEGT. V shed 4 bases and J shed 6 bases, with 15 bases lying between them. In nucleotides, the CDR3 is TGTGCCAGCAGTTTGGGCAGGGTATCGGATGGCTACACCTTC. It translates to CASSLGRVSDGYTF.

CDR3 residues: CASSLDGLVSSFHEQYF. The DNA of the CDR3 is TGTGCCAGCAGCTTAGATGGACTAGTAAGTAGTTTCCACGAGCAGTACTTC. This chain uses TRBV7-2 with TRBJ2-7; 7 positions agree with TRBD2. The CDR3 covers 17 residues. The germline V gene encodes CDR1 SGHTA and CDR2 FQGNSA. V lost 1 base to trimming and J lost 5 bases; unmatched junction nucleotides: 14.

Details on this clone: A junction end diverges from the germline sequence, so it may reflect a read error. The V call is TRBV30, the J call TRBJ1-2, with 8 bases identical to TRBD1. Germline CDR1 GTSNPN, CDR2 SVGIG (reference sequence). The CDR3 loop spans 13 amino acids. CDR3 residues: CAWRTYNWDRTNF. The CDR3 nucleotides read TGTGCCTGGAGAACTTATAACTGGGACAGGACAAACTTC. The whole variable domain, remainder taken from reference TRBV30 and TRBJ1-2, is SQTIHQWPATLVQPVGSPLSLECTVEGTSNPNLYWYRQAAGRGLQLLFYSVGIGQISSEVPQNLSASRPQDRQFILSSKKLLLSDSGFYLCAWRTYNWDRTNFGSGTRLTVV.

The table lists this clone with a few counts. The chain has TRBV2 and TRBJ2-5; 9 nucleotides agree with TRBD2. V lost 2 bases, J lost 6 bases, and 4 bases stayed unmatched. Germline-derived CDR1 and CDR2 are SNHLY and FYNNEI. The CDR3 is 14 amino acids. This CDR3 reads CASSEQTSGKTQYF. CDR3 nucleotide sequence: TGTGCCAGCAGTGAACAGACTAGCGGCAAGACCCAGTACTTC.